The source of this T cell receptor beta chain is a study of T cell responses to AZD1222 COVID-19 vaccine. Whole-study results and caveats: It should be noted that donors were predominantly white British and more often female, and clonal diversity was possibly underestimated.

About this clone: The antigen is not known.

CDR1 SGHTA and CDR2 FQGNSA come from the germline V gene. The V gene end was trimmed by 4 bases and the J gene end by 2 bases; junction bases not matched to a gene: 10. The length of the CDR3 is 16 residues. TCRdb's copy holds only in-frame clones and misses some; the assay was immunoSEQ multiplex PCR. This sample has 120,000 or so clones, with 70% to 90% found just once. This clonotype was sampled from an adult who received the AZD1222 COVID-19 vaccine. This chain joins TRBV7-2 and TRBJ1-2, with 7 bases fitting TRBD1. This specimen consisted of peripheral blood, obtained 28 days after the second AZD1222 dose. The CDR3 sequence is CASSSSPGQTNYGYTF. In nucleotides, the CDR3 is TGTGCCAGCAGCTCCAGTCCGGGACAGACAAACTATGGCTACACCTTC.